The next 32 T cell receptor beta chains were all read from a single sample in a study of T cell responses to AZD1222 COVID-19 vaccine. Some clones are missing from TCRdb's copy, which holds only in-frame ones; the method was immunoSEQ multiplex PCR. The table shows 100,000 to 150,000 clones, with roughly 90% occurring only once. Sequencing used peripheral blood, obtained on day 0 of AZD1222 vaccination. These receptors all come from an adult in good health.

The rearrangement uses TRBV7-2 and TRBJ1-2, with D perhaps TRBD1 (6 bases). Germline CDR1 is SGHTA and CDR2 is FQGNSA. This CDR3 is built from 12 residues. V was trimmed by 5 bases and J by 4 bases, leaving 8 bases between them. DNA of the CDR3: TGTGCCAGCAGCCAGGACAGCTATGGCTACACCTTC. Amino acids: CASSQDSYGYTF.

The chain carries TRBV9 and TRBJ1-2; tentative D call: TRBD1 (5 bases). V was pared by 0 bases and J by 4 bases, with 10 bases between. This CDR3 has 14 residues. The germline gives CDR1 SGDLS, CDR2 YYNGEE. CDR3 protein: CASSVATGGYGYTF. The DNA of the CDR3 is TGTGCCAGCAGCGTAGCTACGGGGGGCTATGGCTACACCTTC.

The J gene is TRBJ1-6, the V gene TRBV7-9, with a tentative D call TRBD1 (5 bases). The CDR3 runs to 13 residues. CDR1 and CDR2 from the germline V gene are SEHNR and FQNEAQ (reference sequence). V lost 6 bases and J lost 6, with 9 bases in between. In DNA, the CDR3 is TGTGCCAGCAGGGCGGGGGTTAATTCACCCCTCCACTTT. It encodes CASRAGVNSPLHF.

V usage is TRBV6-2 or TRBV6-3 and J usage is TRBJ2-2, with 10 bases aligning to TRBD1. After removal of 6 bases from V and 6 bases from J, the junction contained 4 bases not matched to a gene. The germline CDR1 and CDR2 sequences are MNHEY and SVGEGT. The CDR3 contains 14 residues. The CDR3 coding sequence is TGTGCCAGCAGCCACGGACAGGGGGCCGGGGAGCTGTTTTTT. It yields the protein CASSHGQGAGELFF.

The chain combines TRBV11-3 with TRBJ2-1; D is unclear. This CDR3 region has 14 residues. Germline values: CDR1 SGHNT, CDR2 YENEEA. V was cut by 5 bases and J by 5 bases, with 13 bases left in between. The CDR3 here is CASSTGPAHNEQFF. CDR3 DNA: TGTGCCAGCAGCACCGGGCCAGCTCACAATGAGCAGTTCTTC. The full variable domain, completed using reference TRBV11-3 and TRBJ2-1, is EAGVVQSPRYKIIEKKQPVAFWCNPISGHNTLYWYLQNLGQGPELLIRYENEEAVDDSQLPKDRFSAERLKGVDSTLKIQPAELGDSAVYLCASSTGPAHNEQFFGPGTRLTVL.

The rearrangement joins TRBV14 to TRBJ2-1, with 7 positions matching TRBD2. Per germline, CDR1 SGHDN and CDR2 FVKESK. The J segment lost 6 bases and the V segment lost 4 bases, leaving 6 bases of the junction unmatched. CDR3 length equals 14 residues. The CDR3 is CASSRSGRFNEQFF. DNA for the CDR3: TGTGCCAGCAGCCGGTCCGGGAGGTTCAATGAGCAGTTCTTC.

The chain has TRBV5-6 and TRBJ2-2; possibly TRBD2 for D (6 bases). CDR3 length: 18 amino acids. V shed 0 bases and J shed 3 bases, with 18 bases lying between them. The germline gives CDR1 SGHDT, CDR2 YYEEEE. The CDR3 spells CASSLGADYLADTGELFF. As DNA, the CDR3 is TGTGCCAGCAGCTTGGGTGCGGACTACCTTGCCGACACCGGGGAGCTGTTTTTT.

This clone was seen only once. The rearrangement links TRBV6-1 to TRBJ2-7; 9 bases align to TRBD1. This CDR3 region has 15 residues. V was clipped by 3 bases and J by 3 bases; unmatched bases: 6. Germline CDR1 and CDR2: MNHNS and SASEGT. CDR3 DNA: TGTGCCAGCAGTGAGGGACAGGGCCCGTTCTACGAGCAGTACTTC. This translates into CASSEGQGPFYEQYF.

CDR3 sequence: CATPGQGKGYTF. CDR3 bases: TGTGCCACCCCCGGACAGGGGAAAGGCTACACCTTC. This chain connects TRBV28 to TRBJ1-2, with 9 bases aligning to TRBD1. Losses at the gene ends were 10 bases for V and 8 bases for J; bases not matched to a gene: 8. This CDR3 spans 12 amino acids. Germline assignment: CDR1 MDHEN and CDR2 SYDVKM.

The V and J genes are TRBV10-3 and TRBJ2-2, with 7 bases fitting TRBD2. V shed 6 bases, J shed 0 bases, and the junction held 1 base outside the gene matches. The germline V gene has CDR1 ENHRY and CDR2 SYGVKD. CDR3 length equals 14 residues. CDR3 in amino acids: CAIRAGANTGELFF. CDR3 nucleotides: TGTGCCATCAGGGCGGGGGCGAACACCGGGGAGCTGTTTTTT.

This clone has only one observation. J is TRBJ2-7 and V is TRBV6-5, with TRBD1 matching 8 bases. CDR1 and CDR2 from the germline V gene are MNHEY and SVGAGI. The trim removed 0 bases at V and 2 bases at J, leaving 6 bases unmatched. The CDR3 is made up of 16 amino acids. Here the CDR3 reads CASSYSTRTGTYEQYF. CDR3 DNA: TGTGCCAGCAGTTACTCGACTAGGACAGGGACCTACGAGCAGTACTTC.

The CDR3 sequence is CASSLQETQYF. DNA for the CDR3: TGTGCCAGCAGCCTCCAGGAGACCCAGTACTTC. This rearrangement joins TRBV7-2 to TRBJ2-5, with D hard to call. CDR1 and CDR2 (germline): SGHTA, FQGNSA. The V gene lost 5 bases and the J gene lost 5 bases, with 6 bases spanning the gap. The CDR3 extends over 11 amino acids.

Remarks on this clone: Its ends do not fully match the called genes, so a read error is possible. Here the CDR3 reads CASMWVLAVYNEQLF. DNA for the CDR3: TGTGCCAGTATGTGGGTACTAGCGGTTTACAATGAGCAGCTCTTC. The rearrangement uses TRBV19 and TRBJ2-1, with 8 positions matching TRBD2. Germline V gene sequence: CDR1 LNHDA, CDR2 SQIVND (reference sequence). This CDR3 region has 15 residues.

This clone was seen a handful of times. This chain connects TRBV27 to TRBJ1-1; TRBD1 matches at 7 bases. V lost 6 bases, J lost 4 bases, and 8 bases stayed unmatched. Germline V gene data show CDR1 as MNHEY and CDR2 as SMNVEV (reference sequence). This CDR3 is 14 amino acids long. CDR3 in DNA: TGTGCCAGCAGACAGGGGAGAGCAGGCACTGAAGCTTTCTTT. Its translation is CASRQGRAGTEAFF.

The chain has TRBV5-1 and TRBJ2-1; D is uncertain. The V gene's germline CDR1 is SGHRS and CDR2 YFSETQ. The CDR3 is 15 amino acids. Trimming took 6 bases from V and 2 from J, leaving 15 bases between them. DNA for the CDR3: TGCGCCAGCAAGCTCAGACAAGACACCTACAATGAGCAGTTCTTC. This sequence encodes CASKLRQDTYNEQFF. Full variable domain (rest looked up from reference TRBV5-1 and TRBJ2-1): KAGVTQTPRYLIKTRGQQVTLSCSPISGHRSVSWYQQTPGQGLQFLFEYFSETQRNKGNFPGRFSGRQFSNSRSEMNVSTLELGDSALYLCASKLRQDTYNEQFFGPGTRLTVL.

The rearrangement uses TRBV28 and TRBJ2-1, with 15 bases matching TRBD2. Germline trimming cut 8 bases from V and 7 bases from J; bases unmatched to any gene: 6. The V gene's germline CDR1 is MDHEN and CDR2 SYDVKM. The CDR3 extends over 15 amino acids. This CDR3 reads CASGGTSGRRNEQFF. The CDR3 DNA reads TGTGCCAGCGGGGGGACTAGCGGGAGGCGGAATGAGCAGTTCTTC.

There are a few counts of this clone. V is TRBV5-1 and J is TRBJ2-2; TRBD2 matches at 9 bases. CDR3 length equals 16 residues. Unmatched junction bases numbered 8, after V lost 2 bases and J lost 6 bases. Germline CDR1 SGHRS, CDR2 YFSETQ. The DNA of the CDR3 is TGCGCCAGCAGCTTTGGAGGGACTAGCCTACCCGGGGAGCTGTTTTTT. This translates into CASSFGGTSLPGELFF.

V and J are TRBV11-3 and TRBJ2-5, with D hard to call. V lost 2 bases, J lost 4 bases, and 14 bases lay in between. Germline lookup yields CDR1 SGHNT and CDR2 YENEEA. The length of the CDR3 is 15 residues. CDR3 bases: TGTGCCAGCAGCTTACATTTGGGAAAGGGAGAGACCCAGTACTTC. Amino acid sequence: CASSLHLGKGETQYF.

This rearrangement joins TRBV5-4 to TRBJ1-2, with D unresolved. This CDR3 comprises 13 residues. V was cut by 0 bases and J by 3 bases, with 6 bases left in between. Germline V gene data show CDR1 as SGHNT and CDR2 as YYREEE (reference sequence). The CDR3 nucleotides read TGTGCCAGCAGCTTGGATCCAGACTATGGCTACACCTTC. Protein sequence: CASSLDPDYGYTF.

The rearrangement links TRBV5-1 to TRBJ2-2; D might be TRBD1 (6 bases). CDR3 length: 21 amino acids. Between the trimmed V and J ends, which lost 5 bases and 6 bases, there was a span of 35 bases. The germline CDR1 and CDR2 sequences are SGHRS and YFSETQ. The CDR3 bases are TGCGCCAGCAGTCTCGTCCCATTACAGGGTTTGATACGGTCGGGTGCCGGGGAGCTGTTTTTT. Its translation: CASSLVPLQGLIRSGAGELFF.

This clone was picked up a small number of times. CDR3 nucleotide sequence: TGTGCCACCAGTGAAGTGGGGGCCTCGTATGGCTACACCTTC. Translated: CATSEVGASYGYTF. The gene calls are TRBV24-1 and TRBJ1-2; D is possibly TRBD1 (6 bases). Trimming shortened V by 4 bases and J by 5 bases, and 13 bases separated the two germline ends. This CDR3 contains 14 residues. From germline, CDR1 is KGHDR and CDR2 SFDVKD.

The V call is TRBV5-4, the J call TRBJ1-3; D is possibly TRBD1 (6 bases). This CDR3 has 16 residues. Germline V gives CDR1 SGHNT, CDR2 YYREEE (reference sequence). Trimming stripped 2 bases from V and 4 bases from J, with 16 bases between. The chain's CDR3 is CASSFGGPFQGNTIYF. DNA of the CDR3: TGTGCCAGCAGCTTCGGGGGGCCGTTCCAGGGAAACACCATATATTTT.

This chain links TRBV4-1 with TRBJ2-2; D is ambiguous. This CDR3 is built from 14 residues. Germline V gives CDR1 MGHRA, CDR2 YSYEKL. V was clipped by 5 bases and J by 6 bases, with 13 bases between them. DNA of the CDR3: TGCGCCAGCAGCTTAGATACTTCCGCCGGGGAGCTGTTTTTT. Translated: CASSLDTSAGELFF.

This clone was seen just once. The V gene is TRBV5-5, the J gene TRBJ1-5; no clear D gene. Germline CDR1 and CDR2: SGHKS and YYEKEE (reference sequence). This CDR3 has 14 amino acids. Between the trimmed V and J ends, which lost 0 bases and 0 bases, there was a span of 4 bases. The CDR3 DNA follows: TGTGCCAGCAGCTTGGGGTATAGCAATCAGCCCCAGCATTTT. This sequence encodes CASSLGYSNQPQHF. Looking up the rest from reference TRBV5-5 and TRBJ1-5 gives the full variable domain: DAGVTQSPTHLIKTRGQQVTLRCSPISGHKSVSWYQQVLGQGPQFIFQYYEKEERGRGNFPDRFSARQFPNYSSELNVNALLLGDSALYLCASSLGYSNQPQHFGDGTRLSIL.

The J gene is TRBJ2-7, the V gene TRBV5-5, with 9 bases aligning to TRBD1. The germline gives CDR1 SGHKS, CDR2 YYEKEE (reference sequence). Trimming at V came to 4 bases and at J to 4 bases, leaving 6 bases not matched to a gene. CDR3 length equals 14 residues. In nucleotides, the CDR3 is TGTGCCAGCAGCCTACAGGGGGCCTTTTACGAGCAGTACTTC. Translation gives CASSLQGAFYEQYF.

The chain is built from TRBV7-9 and TRBJ2-1; 12 nucleotides line up with TRBD2. The CDR3 is 16 amino acids. Germline V gene data show CDR1 as SEHNR and CDR2 as FQNEAQ (reference sequence). Trimming cost V 4 bases and J 10 bases; bases outside gene matches: 11. The chain's CDR3 is CASSYPGLAGGREQFF. The CDR3 DNA reads as TGTGCCAGCAGCTACCCGGGGCTAGCGGGAGGGCGGGAGCAGTTCTTC.

This chain connects TRBV4-1 to TRBJ2-2; D perhaps matches TRBD1 (6 bases). V was shortened by 2 bases and J by 2 bases, with 12 bases between the two germline ends. Per the germline V gene, CDR1 is MGHRA and CDR2 is YSYEKL. The CDR3 extends over 16 amino acids. The CDR3 reads CASSQRQGSNTGELFF. The CDR3 coding sequence is TGCGCCAGCAGCCAAAGGCAGGGGTCTAACACCGGGGAGCTGTTTTTT.

This clone showed up just once. The chain couples TRBV19 to TRBJ1-1; no firm D call. Between the trimmed V and J ends, which lost 3 bases and 1 base, there was a span of 9 bases. The CDR3 extends over 14 amino acids. In germline, CDR1 is LNHDA, CDR2 SQIVND (reference sequence). The CDR3 DNA reads TGTGCCAGTAGTATTCCCCCAGGGAACACTGAAGCTTTCTTT. This gives the protein CASSIPPGNTEAFF. Supplemented by reference TRBV19 and TRBJ1-1, the full variable domain reads DGGITQSPKYLFRKEGQNVTLSCEQNLNHDAMYWYRQDPGQGLRLIYYSQIVNDFQKGDIAEGYSVSREKKESFPLTVTSAQKNPTAFYLCASSIPPGNTEAFFGQGTRLTVV.

The rearrangement joins TRBV7-9 to TRBJ1-5; D not certain. Trimming took off 2 bases at V and 5 bases at J, with 4 bases between the two ends. The CDR3 consists of 12 residues. Per germline, CDR1 SEHNR and CDR2 FQNEAQ (reference sequence). CDR3 loop: CASSLLHQPQHF. For the CDR3, the DNA is TGTGCCAGCAGCTTATTGCATCAGCCCCAGCATTTT.

The chain recombines TRBV11-3 with TRBJ2-1, with 11 bases fitting TRBD2. V dropped 3 bases and J dropped 3; count of bases not matched to a gene: 1. The CDR3 spans 15 residues. CDR1 SGHNT and CDR2 YENEEA come from the germline V gene. The CDR3 reads CASSLGTSGYNEQFF. As DNA, the CDR3 is TGTGCCAGCAGCTTGGGGACTAGCGGCTACAATGAGCAGTTCTTC.

V and J are TRBV28 and TRBJ1-2; D is unclear. CDR1 and CDR2 (germline): MDHEN, SYDVKM. The germline V and J ends were trimmed by 3 bases and 4 bases, with 18 bases remaining between them. CDR3 length: 16 amino acids. CDR3: CASSLGLSRTLYGYTF. The DNA for the CDR3 is TGTGCCAGCAGTTTGGGGTTAAGCAGGACGCTCTATGGCTACACCTTC.

The rearrangement links TRBV6-5 to TRBJ1-4; D possibly corresponds to TRBD1 (5 bases). Trimming shortened V by 6 bases and J by 0 bases, and 11 bases separated the two germline ends. Germline lookup yields CDR1 MNHEY and CDR2 SVGAGI. This CDR3 is 15 amino acids long. The CDR3 DNA is TGTGCCAGCAGCCGGGACCCTTCAACTAATGAAAAACTGTTTTTT. It encodes CASSRDPSTNEKLFF.